Reported below is one TCR beta chain. Its antigen remains unknown. The read stops 3 residues short of the end of the CDR3; the missing end is completed from the germline J gene. Method: immunoSEQ multiplex PCR; TCRdb's copy keeps in-frame clones and lacks some. This listing includes 30,000 or so clones. Germline loops: CDR1 SGHTA, CDR2 FQGNSA. This CDR3 region has 12 residues. Trimming left V 10 bases short and J 1 base short, with 7 bases between. This record belongs to a study of T cells in women clearing cervical HPV infection. Study-wide results and caveats: Combining TCR richness with V gene abundances gave about 0.87 AUC.

The sequence was obtained from a woman between 18 and 75 years old with a cervical HPV16 infection that either progressed to CIN3+ or cleared (not recorded which). The chain combines TRBV7-2 with TRBJ2-2; a possible D gene is TRBD1 (5 bases). Specimen: blood buffy coat. CDR3 DNA, as far as it was read: TGTGCCATGCAGGGGAACACCGGGGAG. This sequence encodes CAMQGNTGE. The entire CDR3 protein reads CAMQGNTGELFF.